The source of this T cell receptor beta chain is a study of blood T cells in healthy people across ages. The CDR3 loop spans 12 amino acids. In germline, CDR1 is DFQATT, CDR2 SNEGSKA (reference sequence). Deletions cut 4 bases from V and 3 bases from J, with 9 bases between. The second PCR ran about 7 to 12 cycles with a sample-barcoded 5' primer and J-beta primers. Every single cDNA molecule received a tag from a template-switch adaptor with 12 random nucleotides. Each CDR3 protein gets one entry after TCRdb re-called the 5' RACE reads with MiXCR. There are hundreds of thousands of distinct CDR3 sequences in the sample; roughly 56% occur only once, and roughly 25% lies in the top ten. This clonotype occurred a few times. Antigen specificity is unknown. Study findings and constraints: The study found TCR beta diversity correlated strongly with naive T cell percentage.

PBMCs were isolated at a quantity of at least 6.5 million per sample. This receptor was obtained from a middle-aged man in good health. The chain links TRBV20-1 to TRBJ1-1; possible D gene TRBD1, 5 bases. Sequenced: blood. CDR3 in amino acids: CSATRQYTEAFF. The CDR3 region has the DNA TGCAGTGCTACCAGACAGTACACTGAAGCTTTCTTT.